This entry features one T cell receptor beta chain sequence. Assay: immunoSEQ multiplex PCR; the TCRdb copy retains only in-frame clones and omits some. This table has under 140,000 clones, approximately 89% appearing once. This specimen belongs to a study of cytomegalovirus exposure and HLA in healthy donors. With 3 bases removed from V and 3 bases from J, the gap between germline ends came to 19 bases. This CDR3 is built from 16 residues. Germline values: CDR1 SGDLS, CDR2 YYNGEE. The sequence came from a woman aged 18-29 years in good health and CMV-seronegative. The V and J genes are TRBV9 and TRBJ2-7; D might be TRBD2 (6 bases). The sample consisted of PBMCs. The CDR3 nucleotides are TGTGCCAGCAGCGAGACCGTGGGGGGTTCCAGCTACGAGCAGTACTTC. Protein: CASSETVGGSSYEQYF. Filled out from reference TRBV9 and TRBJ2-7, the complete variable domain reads DSGVTQTPKHLITATGQRVTLRCSPRSGDLSVYWYQQSLDQGLQFLIQYYNGEERAKGNILERFSAQQFPDLHSELNLSSLELGDSALYFCASSETVGGSSYEQYFGPGTRLTVT.